The clone carrying this T cell receptor beta chain was detected only once. What it binds is not known. This record belongs to a study of cytomegalovirus exposure and HLA in healthy donors. General observations from the study: According to an earlier analysis, most TCR beta V segments yielded productive rearrangements about 87% or about 30% of the time.

The primer mix had 60 Vbeta and 13 Jbeta primers. Libraries were prepared by immunoSEQ multiplex PCR; TCRdb keeps only in-frame clonotypes and omits some of them. The table records over 200,000 clones, around 80% of them present only once. Germline lookup yields CDR1 SGHRS and CDR2 YFSETQ. The CDR3 length is 17 residues. V lost 6 bases, J lost 5 bases, and 15 bases stayed unmatched. V is TRBV5-1 and J is TRBJ2-5, with 11 bases that match TRBD2. This clonotype originated in a woman aged 55-69 years in good health and CMV-seropositive. The sequenced sample was PBMCs. CDR3 sequence: CASTRVAGGPVAETQYF. The CDR3 nucleotides are TGCGCCAGCACAAGGGTAGCGGGAGGGCCGGTTGCGGAGACCCAGTACTTC. Full variable domain (remainder filled in from reference TRBV5-1 and TRBJ2-5): KAGVTQTPRYLIKTRGQQVTLSCSPISGHRSVSWYQQTPGQGLQFLFEYFSETQRNKGNFPGRFSGRQFSNSRSEMNVSTLELGDSALYLCASTRVAGGPVAETQYFGPGTRLLVL.